This T cell receptor (beta chain) was identified during a study of blood T cell repertoires in COVID-19. The study drew participants aged about 18 to 95 years from under 30 US areas. This CDR3 spans 16 amino acids. Germline V lookup: CDR1 MNHEY, CDR2 SVGEGT. With 6 bases clipped from V and 3 bases from J, the junction kept 6 bases outside the gene matches. The protocol was immunoSEQ multiplex PCR, while the TCRdb copy is restricted to in-frame clones and leaves out a portion. The data contain under 500,000 clones, nearly 90% of them seen just once; the ten biggest clones take up under 2.5%. Sequenced input: PBMCs or T cells enriched from blood (not recorded which). The V gene is TRBV6-2 or TRBV6-3, the J gene TRBJ2-2; the match to TRBD2 covers 11 bases. This clonotype was obtained from a woman between 18 and 29 years old with acute COVID-19. Written as DNA, the CDR3 is TGTGCCAGCAGCTTGGGACTAGCGGTGGACACCGGGGAGCTGTTTTTT. This encodes CASSLGLAVDTGELFF.